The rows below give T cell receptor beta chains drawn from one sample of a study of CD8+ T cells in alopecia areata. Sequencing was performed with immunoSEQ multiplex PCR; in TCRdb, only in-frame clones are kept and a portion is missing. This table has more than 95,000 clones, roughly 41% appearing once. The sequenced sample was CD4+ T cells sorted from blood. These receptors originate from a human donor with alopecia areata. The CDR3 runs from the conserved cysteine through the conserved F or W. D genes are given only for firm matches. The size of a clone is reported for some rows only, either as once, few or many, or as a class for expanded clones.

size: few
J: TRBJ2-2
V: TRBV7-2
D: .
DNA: TGTGCCAGCAGCTTAGCGCTCCCCGGGACGGACAGCTCGGGGGAGCTGTTTTTT
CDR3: CASSLALPGTDSSGELFF

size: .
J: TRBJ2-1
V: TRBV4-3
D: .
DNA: TGCGCCAGCAGCCAAGATGAGGGGGGACGATACAATGAGCAGTTCTTC
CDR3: CASSQDEGGRYNEQFF

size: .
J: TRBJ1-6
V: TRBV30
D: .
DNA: TGTGCCTGGAGGAACCGGAATTCACCCCTCCACTTT
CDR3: CAWRNRNSPLHF

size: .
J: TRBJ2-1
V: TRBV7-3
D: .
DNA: TGTGCCAGCAGCCCGAAGCCTTCTTGGGAAAGCTCCTACAATGAGCAGTTCTTC
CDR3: CASSPKPSWESSYNEQFF

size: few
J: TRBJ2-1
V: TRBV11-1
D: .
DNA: TGTGCCAGCAGCTTAGCCGGGACACGGGTCCTGTTCTTC
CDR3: CASSLAGTRVLFF

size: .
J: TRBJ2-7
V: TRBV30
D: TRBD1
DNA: TGTGCCTGGAGTAAGGGGGCGGCCTACGAGCAGTACTTC
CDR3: CAWSKGAAYEQYF

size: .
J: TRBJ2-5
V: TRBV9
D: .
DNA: TGTGCCAGCAGCGTAGGGACAGCACAAGAGACCCAGTACTTC
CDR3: CASSVGTAQETQYF

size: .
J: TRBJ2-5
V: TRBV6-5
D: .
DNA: TGTGCCAGCAGTCGGACAGCCCGGGACCAGTACTTC
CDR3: CASSRTARDQYF

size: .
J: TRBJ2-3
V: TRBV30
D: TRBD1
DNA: TGTGCCTGGTCTACAGGGGATAGCACAGATACGCAGTATTTT
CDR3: CAWSTGDSTDTQYF

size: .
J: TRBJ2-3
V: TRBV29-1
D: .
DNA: TGCAGCGGGGGAGGCGGGAGCACAGATACGCAGTATTTT
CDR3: CSGGGGSTDTQYF

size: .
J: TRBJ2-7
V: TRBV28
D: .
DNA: TGTGCCAGCAGTTTATTGGATTCCCTCACCTACGAGCAGTACTTC
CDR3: CASSLLDSLTYEQYF

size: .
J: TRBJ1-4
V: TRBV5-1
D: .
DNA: TGCGCCAGCAGCTTGGACGGACCTGCAACTAATGAAAAACTGTTTTTT
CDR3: CASSLDGPATNEKLFF

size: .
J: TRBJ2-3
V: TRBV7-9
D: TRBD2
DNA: TGTGCCAGCAGCTCCCCACGGGAGGATTTCACAGATACGCAGTATTTT
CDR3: CASSSPREDFTDTQYF

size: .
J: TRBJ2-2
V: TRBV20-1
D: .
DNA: TGCAGTGCAGGGGAGCTGTTTTTT
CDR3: CSAGELFF

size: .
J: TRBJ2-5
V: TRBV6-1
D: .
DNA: TGTGCCAGCAGTTCCCAGGGACCCAACTTC
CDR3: CASSSQGPNF

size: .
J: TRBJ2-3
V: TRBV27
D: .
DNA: TGTGCCAGCAGTCCCCCAGAGCGGAAAGGCCATAGCACAGATACGCAGTATTTT
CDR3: CASSPPERKGHSTDTQYF

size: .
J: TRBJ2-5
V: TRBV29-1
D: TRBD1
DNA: TGCAGCGGAGGAGGGACAGGGGGCTTCGGGGAGACCCAGTACTTC
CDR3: CSGGGTGGFGETQYF

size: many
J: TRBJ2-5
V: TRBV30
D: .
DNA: TGTGCCTGGAGTAAACGGACCCGGGAGACCCAGTACTTC
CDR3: CAWSKRTRETQYF

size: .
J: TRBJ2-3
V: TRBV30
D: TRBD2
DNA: TGTGCCTGGAAACTAGCGGGTATCACAGATACGCAGTATTTT
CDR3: CAWKLAGITDTQYF

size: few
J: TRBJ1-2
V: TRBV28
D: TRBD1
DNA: TGTGCCAGCAGTCGGGACAGCTATGGCTACACCTTC
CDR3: CASSRDSYGYTF

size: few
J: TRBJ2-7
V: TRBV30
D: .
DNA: TGTGCCTGGACGCGGGGTGTGGGGGCCTACGAGCAGTACTTC
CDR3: CAWTRGVGAYEQYF

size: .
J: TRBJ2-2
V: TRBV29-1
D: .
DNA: TGCAGCGTTGTGGGGACTTGGGCTACCGGGGAGCTGTTTTTT
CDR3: CSVVGTWATGELFF

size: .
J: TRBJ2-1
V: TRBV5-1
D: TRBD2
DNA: TGCGCCAGCAGCTTGGTCAGCGGGGTATACAATGAGCAGTTCTTC
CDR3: CASSLVSGVYNEQFF

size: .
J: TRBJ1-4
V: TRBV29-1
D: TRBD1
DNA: TGCAGCGTCGCTGACAGGGGCCCTTGGGAAAAACTGTTTTTT
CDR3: CSVADRGPWEKLFF

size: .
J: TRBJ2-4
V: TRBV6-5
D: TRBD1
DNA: TGTGCCAGCAGTTTAGGACAGGGGTCCAAAAACATTCAGTACTTC
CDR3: CASSLGQGSKNIQYF

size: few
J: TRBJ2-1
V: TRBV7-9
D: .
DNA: TGTGCCAGCAGCTCCCCTGCCGGGGGCGTCAGGCAGTTCTTC
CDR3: CASSSPAGGVRQFF

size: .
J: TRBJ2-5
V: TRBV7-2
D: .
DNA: TGTGCCAGCTCAGAACCACAAGAGACCCAGTACTTC
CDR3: CASSEPQETQYF

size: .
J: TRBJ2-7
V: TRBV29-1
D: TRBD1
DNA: TGCAGCGTTCAGGGACAGGGGGCTGGCGAGCAGTACTTC
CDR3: CSVQGQGAGEQYF

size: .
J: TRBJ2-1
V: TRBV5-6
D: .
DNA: TGTGCCAGCAGTTTATCACGACAGCAGTTCTTC
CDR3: CASSLSRQQFF

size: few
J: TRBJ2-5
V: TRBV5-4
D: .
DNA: TGTGCCAGCAGCTCCCAACGAGAGACCCAGTACTTC
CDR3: CASSSQRETQYF

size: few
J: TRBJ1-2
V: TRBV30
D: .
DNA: TGTGCCTGGAGTGTCGGTCGTGGGGAGTACTATGGCTACACCTTC
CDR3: CAWSVGRGEYYGYTF

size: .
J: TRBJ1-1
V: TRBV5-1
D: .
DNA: TGCGCCAGCAGCTTATTCGGGATGAACACTGAAGCTTTCTTT
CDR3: CASSLFGMNTEAFF

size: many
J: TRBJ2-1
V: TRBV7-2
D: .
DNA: TGTGCCAGCAGCTTAGACAGGAACCCTTACAATGAGCAGTTCTTC
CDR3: CASSLDRNPYNEQFF

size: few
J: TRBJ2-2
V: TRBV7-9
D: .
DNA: TGTGCCAGCAGCAGAGACAGCTACACCGGGGAGCTGTTTTTT
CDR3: CASSRDSYTGELFF

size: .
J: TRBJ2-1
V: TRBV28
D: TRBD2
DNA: TGTGCCAGCAGTCTCACTAGCGGGAGGAGGGTCAATGAGCAGTTCTTC
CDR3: CASSLTSGRRVNEQFF

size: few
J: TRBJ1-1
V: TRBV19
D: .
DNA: TGTGCCAGTAGTATTACCGGAATTGGGAACACTGAAGCTTTCTTT
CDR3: CASSITGIGNTEAFF

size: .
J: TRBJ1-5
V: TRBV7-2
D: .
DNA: TGTGCCAGCAGCACGGACACGGGGGTGCGGCCCCAGCATTTT
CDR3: CASSTDTGVRPQHF

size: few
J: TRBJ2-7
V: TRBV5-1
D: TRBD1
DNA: TGCGCCAGCAGCCAGACAGGGCGGTCCTACGAGCAGTACTTC
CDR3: CASSQTGRSYEQYF

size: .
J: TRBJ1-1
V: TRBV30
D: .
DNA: TGTGCCTGGACCTCGCAAAGGATTCATTACACTGAAGCTTTCTTT
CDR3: CAWTSQRIHYTEAFF

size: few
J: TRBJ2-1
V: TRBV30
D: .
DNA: TGTGCCTGGAGTGGCCCCTCCGGGAATGAGCAGTTCTTC
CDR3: CAWSGPSGNEQFF

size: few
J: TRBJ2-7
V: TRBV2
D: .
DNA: TGTGCCAGCAGTGAAGAAAGGGGCCGAACCTACGAGCAGTACTTC
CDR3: CASSEERGRTYEQYF

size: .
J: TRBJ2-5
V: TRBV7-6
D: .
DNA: TGTGCCAGCAGCTCCCCTTTTGAAATGTACCAAGAGACCCAGTACTTC
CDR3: CASSSPFEMYQETQYF

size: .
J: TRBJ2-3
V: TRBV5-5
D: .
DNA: TGTGCCAGCAGCTTGGATGGAAGTACCACAGATACGCAGTATTTT
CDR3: CASSLDGSTTDTQYF

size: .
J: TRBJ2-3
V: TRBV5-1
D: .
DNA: TGCGCCAGCAGCTTGTTCCCTAGCACAGATACGCAGTATTTT
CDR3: CASSLFPSTDTQYF

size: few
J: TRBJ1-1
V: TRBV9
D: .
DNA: TGTGCCAGCAGCGCCGCCAACACTGAAGCTTTCTTT
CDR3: CASSAANTEAFF

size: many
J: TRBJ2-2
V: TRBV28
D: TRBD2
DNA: TGTGCCAGCAGTTTCCGGCGGGGGGGCCTGTCGGACACCGGGGAGCTGTTTTTT
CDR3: CASSFRRGGLSDTGELFF

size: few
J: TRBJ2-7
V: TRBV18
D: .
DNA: TGTGCCAGCTCACCGGGGGACTCCTACGAGCAGTACTTC
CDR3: CASSPGDSYEQYF

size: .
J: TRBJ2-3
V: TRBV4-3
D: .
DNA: TGCGCCAGCAGCCAAGCCGTCCAGCCCGGATCTAGCACAGATACGCAGTATTTT
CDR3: CASSQAVQPGSSTDTQYF

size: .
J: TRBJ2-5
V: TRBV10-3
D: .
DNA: TGTGCCATCAGCGAACAAGAGACCCAGTACTTC
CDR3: CAISEQETQYF

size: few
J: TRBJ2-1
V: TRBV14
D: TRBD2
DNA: TGTGCCAGCAGCCAAGCTGTAGCGGGAGTGGCCCAGTTCTTC
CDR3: CASSQAVAGVAQFF

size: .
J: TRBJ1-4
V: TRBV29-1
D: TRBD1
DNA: TGCAGCGTGACCGGGACAGGGTATTCGGCTAATGAAAAACTGTTTTTT
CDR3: CSVTGTGYSANEKLFF

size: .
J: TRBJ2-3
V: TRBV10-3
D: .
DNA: TGTGCCATCAGTGAAGGGGCAGGGGTCACAGATACGCAGTATTTT
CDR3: CAISEGAGVTDTQYF

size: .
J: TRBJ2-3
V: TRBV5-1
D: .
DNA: TGCGCCAGCAGCTTGTTGGTGGGAGGTCGAGTAGATACGCAGTATTTT
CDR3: CASSLLVGGRVDTQYF

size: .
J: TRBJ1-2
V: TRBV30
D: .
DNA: TGTGCCTGGACTTTAGACTACTATGGCTACACCTTC
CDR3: CAWTLDYYGYTF